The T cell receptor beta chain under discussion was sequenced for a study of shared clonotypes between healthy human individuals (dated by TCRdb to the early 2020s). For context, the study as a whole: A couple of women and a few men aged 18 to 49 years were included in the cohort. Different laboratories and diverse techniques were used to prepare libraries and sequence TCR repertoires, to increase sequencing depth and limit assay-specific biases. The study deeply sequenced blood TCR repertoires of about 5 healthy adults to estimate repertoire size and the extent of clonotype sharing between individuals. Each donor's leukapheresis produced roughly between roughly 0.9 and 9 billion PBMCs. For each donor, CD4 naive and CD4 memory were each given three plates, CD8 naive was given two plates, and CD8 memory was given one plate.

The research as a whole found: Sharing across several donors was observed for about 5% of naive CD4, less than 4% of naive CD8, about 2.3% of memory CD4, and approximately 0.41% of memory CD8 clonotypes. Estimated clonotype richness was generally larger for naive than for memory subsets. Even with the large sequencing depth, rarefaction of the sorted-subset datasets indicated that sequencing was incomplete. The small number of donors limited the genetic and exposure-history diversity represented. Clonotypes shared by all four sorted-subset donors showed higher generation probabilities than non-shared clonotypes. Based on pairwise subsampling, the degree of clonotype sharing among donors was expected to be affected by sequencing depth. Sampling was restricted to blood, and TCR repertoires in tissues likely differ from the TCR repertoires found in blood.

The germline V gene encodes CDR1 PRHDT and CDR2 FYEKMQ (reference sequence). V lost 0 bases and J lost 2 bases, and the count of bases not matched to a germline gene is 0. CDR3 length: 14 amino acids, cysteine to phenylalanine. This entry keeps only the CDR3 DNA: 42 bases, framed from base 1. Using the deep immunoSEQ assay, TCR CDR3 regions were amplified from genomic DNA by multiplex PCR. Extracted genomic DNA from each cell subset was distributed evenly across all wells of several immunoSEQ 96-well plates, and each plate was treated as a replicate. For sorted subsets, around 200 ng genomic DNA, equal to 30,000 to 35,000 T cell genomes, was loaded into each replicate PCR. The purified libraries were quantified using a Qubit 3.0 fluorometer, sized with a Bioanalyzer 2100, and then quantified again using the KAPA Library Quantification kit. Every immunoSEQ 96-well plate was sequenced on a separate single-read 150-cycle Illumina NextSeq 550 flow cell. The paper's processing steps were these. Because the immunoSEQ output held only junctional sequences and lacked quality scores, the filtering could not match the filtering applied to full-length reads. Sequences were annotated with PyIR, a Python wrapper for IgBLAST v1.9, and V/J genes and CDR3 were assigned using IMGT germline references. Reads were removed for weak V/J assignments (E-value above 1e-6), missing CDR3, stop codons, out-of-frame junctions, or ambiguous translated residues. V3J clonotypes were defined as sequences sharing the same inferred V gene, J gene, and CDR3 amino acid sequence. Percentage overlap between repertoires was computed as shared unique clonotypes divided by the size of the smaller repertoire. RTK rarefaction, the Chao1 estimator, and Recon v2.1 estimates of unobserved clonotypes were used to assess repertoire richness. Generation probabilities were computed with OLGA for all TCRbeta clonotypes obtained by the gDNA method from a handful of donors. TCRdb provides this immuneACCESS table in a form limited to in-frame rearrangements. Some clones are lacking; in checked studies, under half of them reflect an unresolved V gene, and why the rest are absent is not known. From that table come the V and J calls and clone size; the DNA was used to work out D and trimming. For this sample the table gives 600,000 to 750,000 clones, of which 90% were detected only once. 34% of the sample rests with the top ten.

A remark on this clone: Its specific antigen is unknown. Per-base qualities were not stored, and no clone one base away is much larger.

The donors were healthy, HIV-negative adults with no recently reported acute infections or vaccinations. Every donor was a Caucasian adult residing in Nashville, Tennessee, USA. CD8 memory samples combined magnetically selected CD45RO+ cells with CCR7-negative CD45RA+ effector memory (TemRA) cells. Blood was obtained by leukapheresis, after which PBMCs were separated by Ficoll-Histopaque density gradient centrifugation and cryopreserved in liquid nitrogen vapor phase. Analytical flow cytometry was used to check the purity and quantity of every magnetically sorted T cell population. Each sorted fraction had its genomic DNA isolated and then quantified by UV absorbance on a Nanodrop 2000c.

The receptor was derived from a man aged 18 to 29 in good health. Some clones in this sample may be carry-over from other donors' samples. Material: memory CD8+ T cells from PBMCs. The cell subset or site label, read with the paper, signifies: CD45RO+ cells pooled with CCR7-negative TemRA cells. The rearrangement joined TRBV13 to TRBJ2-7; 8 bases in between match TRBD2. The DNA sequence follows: TGTGCCAGCAGCTTAGGCGGGAGGGCCTACGAGCAGTACTTC. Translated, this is CASSLGGRAYEQYF.